Shown below are 4 T cell receptor beta chains from a single sample sequenced in a study of blood T cell repertoires in COVID-19. Profiled with immunoSEQ multiplex PCR; TCRdb holds only in-frame clones, not every one. The sample consists of roughly 260,000 clones, 70% to 90% of them appearing once. Specimen: peripheral blood. The receptors come from a woman aged 45-59 years with acute or convalescent COVID-19.

The rearrangement joins TRBV7-3 to TRBJ2-7; D remains ambiguous. Trimming removed 3 bases from V and 3 bases from J, with 9 bases in between. This CDR3 contains 13 residues. Germline assignment: CDR1 SGHTA and CDR2 FQGTGA. The DNA of the CDR3 is TGTGCCAGCAGCTTGAGCGATGGCTACGAGCAGTACTTC. Amino acid sequence: CASSLSDGYEQYF.

This clone was found once. The chain uses TRBV11-3 and TRBJ1-1; the match to TRBD1 covers 8 bases. V trimming: 4 bases; J trimming: 4 bases; junction bases outside the gene matches: 2. CDR3 length: 13 amino acids. Germline assignment: CDR1 SGHNT and CDR2 YENEEA. CDR3 amino acids: CASSSGQGTEAFF. CDR3 in DNA: TGTGCCAGCAGCTCCGGACAGGGCACTGAAGCTTTCTTT.

V usage is TRBV7-9 and J usage is TRBJ1-5; possible D gene TRBD1, 6 bases. The ends were cut back, 5 bases at V and 3 bases at J, with 11 bases in the middle. The CDR3 contains 14 residues. Germline CDR1 SEHNR, CDR2 FQNEAQ (reference sequence). The CDR3 DNA reads TGTGCCAGCAGCGAGGCAGGGGCCAATCAGCCCCAGCATTTT. Its protein product is CASSEAGANQPQHF. Combining the CDR3 with reference TRBV7-9 and TRBJ1-5 gives the whole variable domain DTGVSQNPRHKITKRGQNVTFRCDPISEHNRLYWYRQTLGQGPEFLTYFQNEAQLEKSRLLSDRFSAERPKGSFSTLEIQRTEQGDSAMYLCASSEAGANQPQHFGDGTRLSIL.

The chain carries TRBV19 and TRBJ2-1; 10 bases match TRBD1. With V trimmed by 7 bases and J by 7 bases, 10 bases remained unmatched. This CDR3 has 15 amino acids. From germline, CDR1 is LNHDA and CDR2 SQIVND (reference sequence). CDR3 loop: CASTWDRGGRNEQFF. The DNA of the CDR3 is TGTGCCAGTACTTGGGACAGGGGAGGGAGAAATGAGCAGTTCTTC.